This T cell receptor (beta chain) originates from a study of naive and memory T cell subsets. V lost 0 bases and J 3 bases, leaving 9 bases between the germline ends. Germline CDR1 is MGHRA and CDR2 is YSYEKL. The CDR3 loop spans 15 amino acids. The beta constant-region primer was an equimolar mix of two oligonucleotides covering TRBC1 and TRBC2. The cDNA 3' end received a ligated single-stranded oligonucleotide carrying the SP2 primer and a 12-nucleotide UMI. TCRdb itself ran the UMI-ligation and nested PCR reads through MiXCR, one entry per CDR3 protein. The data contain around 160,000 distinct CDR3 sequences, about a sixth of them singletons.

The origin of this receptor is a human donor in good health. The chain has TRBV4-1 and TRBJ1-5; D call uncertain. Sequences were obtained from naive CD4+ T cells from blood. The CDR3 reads CASSQDRVNNQPQHF. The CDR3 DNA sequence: TGCGCCAGCAGCCAAGATCGGGTCAACAATCAGCCCCAGCATTTT.